These 30 T cell receptor beta chains were all obtained from the same sample, sequenced in a study of cytotoxic CD8 clonotypes in ibrutinib-treated CLL. This table comes from immunoSEQ multiplex PCR, and its TCRdb copy is limited to in-frame clones, with some not included. The sample has some 200,000 clones, 79% seen once. The source material was PBMCs, sampled after 12 months of ibrutinib treatment. The source of these receptors is a human donor with chronic lymphocytic leukemia.

CDR3 DNA sequence: TGTGCCAGCTCACCATTCAGTCGGAGGGGTGGCACTGAAGCTTTCTTT. It encodes CASSPFSRRGGTEAFF. The chain is built from TRBV18 and TRBJ1-1; D might be TRBD1 (5 bases). This CDR3 has 16 amino acids. Trimming took 2 bases from V and 4 from J, leaving 17 bases between them. From germline, CDR1 is KGHSH and CDR2 LQKENI.

This clone was recorded once. V and J are TRBV18 and TRBJ1-5; weak D call: TRBD1 (6 bases). Germline V lookup: CDR1 KGHSH, CDR2 LQKENI. Trimming took off 5 bases at V and 6 bases at J, with 11 bases between the two ends. The CDR3 covers 13 residues. The DNA for the CDR3 is TGTGCCAGCTCATTGGGGGCCGCTCAGCCCCAGCATTTT. It yields the protein CASSLGAAQPQHF. Drawing the rest from reference TRBV18 and TRBJ1-5, the complete variable domain is NAGVMQNPRHLVRRRGQEARLRCSPMKGHSHVYWYRQLPEEGLKFMVYLQKENIIDESGMPKERFSAEFPKEGPSILRIQQVVRGDSAAYFCASSLGAAQPQHFGDGTRLSIL.

This chain connects TRBV7-9 to TRBJ2-2; the match to TRBD1 covers 11 bases. CDR1 is SEHNR and CDR2 is FQNEAQ in the germline V gene (reference sequence). Losses at the gene ends were 5 bases for V and 5 bases for J; bases not matched to a gene: 1. The CDR3 length is 14 residues. The CDR3: CASSRDRGTGELFF. In DNA form, the CDR3 reads TGTGCCAGCAGCCGGGACAGGGGGACCGGGGAGCTGTTTTTT.

In this sample, this clone turned up a few times. This rearrangement joins TRBV5-1 to TRBJ2-2; the match to TRBD1 covers 10 bases. Trimming cost V 0 bases and J 5 bases; bases outside gene matches: 4. This CDR3 is 16 amino acids long. Germline lookup yields CDR1 SGHRS and CDR2 YFSETQ. The CDR3 loop is CASSLGGQGVTGELFF. The CDR3 DNA is TGCGCCAGCAGCTTGGGAGGACAGGGGGTTACCGGGGAGCTGTTTTTT.

This chain connects TRBV2 to TRBJ1-4; TRBD1 matches 9 bases. Trimming removed 7 bases from V and 7 bases from J; junction bases left unmatched: 7. The CDR3 length is 14 residues. Per germline, CDR1 SNHLY and CDR2 FYNNEI. The CDR3, as DNA: TGTGCCAGCATGTGGGGGACAGGGATTGAAAAACTGTTTTTT. Translation: CASMWGTGIEKLFF.

The genes are TRBV19 and TRBJ2-6, with D possibly TRBD1 on 6 matching bases. The CDR3 runs to 16 residues. Trimming removed 2 bases from V and 0 bases from J, with 8 bases in between. The germline V gene has CDR1 LNHDA and CDR2 SQIVND (reference sequence). This chain's CDR3 is CASSIRGTSGANVLTF. Here the CDR3 DNA reads TGTGCCAGTAGTATAAGGGGGACCTCTGGGGCCAACGTCCTGACTTTC.

The J gene is TRBJ1-3, the V gene TRBV6-1; D is unclear. Per germline, CDR1 MNHNS and CDR2 SASEGT. V lost 2 bases and J lost 4, with 6 bases in between. The CDR3 covers 13 residues. The CDR3: CASSESGGNTIYF. The CDR3 nucleotides read TGTGCCAGCAGTGAAAGTGGGGGAAACACCATATATTTT.

There are a few counts of this clone. This chain connects TRBV4-1 to TRBJ2-7; no clear D. V lost 6 bases and J lost 0, with 12 bases in between. There are 14 residues in the CDR3. From germline, CDR1 is MGHRA and CDR2 YSYEKL. This CDR3 is CASSPVHPSYEQYF. The CDR3 region has the DNA TGCGCCAGCAGTCCGGTACACCCCTCCTACGAGCAGTACTTC.

The J gene is TRBJ2-2, the V gene TRBV6-5; maybe TRBD1 (6 bases). The ends were cut back, 8 bases at V and 5 bases at J, with 15 bases in the middle. The CDR3 extends over 14 amino acids. Germline assignment: CDR1 MNHEY and CDR2 SVGAGI. This chain's CDR3 is CASGTTGWTGELFF. CDR3 nucleotide sequence: TGTGCCAGCGGAACCACAGGGTGGACCGGGGAGCTGTTTTTT.

In its sample, this clone was seen a few times. The chain is built from TRBV11-2 and TRBJ2-5; D may be TRBD1 (5 bases). The CDR3 extends over 13 amino acids. V was shortened by 4 bases and J by 2 bases, with 8 bases between the two germline ends. Germline-derived CDR1 and CDR2 are SGHAT and FQNNGV. The CDR3 DNA is TGTGCCAGCAGCTCGACAGTACAAGAGACCCAGTACTTC. This sequence encodes CASSSTVQETQYF.

V gene TRBV19 combines with J gene TRBJ1-2; no firm D call. The germline CDR1 and CDR2 sequences are LNHDA and SQIVND (reference sequence). V was clipped by 3 bases and J by 6 bases, with 8 bases between them. There are 12 residues in the CDR3. CDR3 in DNA: TGTGCCAGTAGTATTGGGGAGAATGGCTACACCTTC. It specifies CASSIGENGYTF.

This clone occurred a few times. The chain links TRBV7-9 to TRBJ1-5; D not certain. CDR1 SEHNR and CDR2 FQNEAQ come from the germline V gene (reference sequence). The length of the CDR3 is 16 residues. V gave up 5 bases and J gave up 9 bases, with 23 bases separating them. For the CDR3, the DNA is TGTGCCAGCAGCCCCGACTCGGGCGTAAGCCCGCGGCCCCAGCATTTT. It specifies CASSPDSGVSPRPQHF. Full variable domain (remainder filled in from reference TRBV7-9 and TRBJ1-5): DTGVSQNPRHKITKRGQNVTFRCDPISEHNRLYWYRQTLGQGPEFLTYFQNEAQLEKSRLLSDRFSAERPKGSFSTLEIQRTEQGDSAMYLCASSPDSGVSPRPQHFGDGTRLSIL.

This sequence joins TRBV7-3 and TRBJ2-1; TRBD1 aligns across 9 bases. V lost 4 bases to trimming and J lost 0 bases; unmatched junction nucleotides: 1. Germline loops: CDR1 SGHTA, CDR2 FQGTGA. This CDR3 is built from 15 residues. The CDR3 DNA is TGTGCCAGCAGCTCGGACAGGGGCTCCTACAATGAGCAGTTCTTC. Encoded protein: CASSSDRGSYNEQFF.

The genes are TRBV27 and TRBJ2-1; D is undetermined. V lost 3 bases to trimming and J lost 6 bases, with 15 bases between them. The CDR3 spans 15 residues. CDR1 and CDR2 (germline): MNHEY, SMNVEV (reference sequence). The chain's CDR3 is CASSLTAPSGNEQFF. The CDR3 region has the DNA TGTGCCAGCAGTTTGACCGCTCCCTCGGGCAATGAGCAGTTCTTC.

This clone was found once. The chain links TRBV5-1 to TRBJ1-2; no firm D call. Per germline, CDR1 SGHRS and CDR2 YFSETQ. This CDR3 has 13 amino acids. Trimming removed 4 bases from V and 6 bases from J, with 13 bases in between. The CDR3 DNA reads as TGCGCCAGCAGCCATTCCCTGGGTGATGGCTACACCTTC. Translation: CASSHSLGDGYTF.

The V gene is TRBV19, the J gene TRBJ2-5, with D uncertain. CDR1 LNHDA and CDR2 SQIVND come from the germline V gene (reference sequence). The CDR3 loop spans 15 amino acids. V was shortened by 5 bases and J by 5 bases, with 18 bases between the two germline ends. CDR3 sequence: CASSVRSTLVETQYF. CDR3 nucleotide sequence: TGTGCCAGTAGTGTCAGGAGCACCCTTGTGGAGACCCAGTACTTC.

This chain uses TRBV5-1 with TRBJ1-1, with D tentatively TRBD1 (5 bases). The CDR3 has 15 residues. V lost 0 bases to trimming and J lost 2 bases, with 11 bases between them. Germline V CDR1 and CDR2: SGHRS, YFSETQ. Here the CDR3 reads CASSLVGASNTEAFF. CDR3 coding DNA: TGCGCCAGCAGCTTGGTAGGGGCCTCTAACACTGAAGCTTTCTTT.

J is TRBJ1-1 and V is TRBV7-9; tentatively, D is TRBD1 (6 bases). Trimming removed 0 bases at V and 5 bases at J, with 13 bases between. The length of the CDR3 is 15 residues. CDR1 SEHNR and CDR2 FQNEAQ come from the germline V gene (reference sequence). DNA of the CDR3: TGTGCCAGCAGCTTAGCGCAGGGGATTATGACTGAAGCTTTCTTT. It yields the protein CASSLAQGIMTEAFF.

The chain carries TRBV6-4 and TRBJ2-7; D uncertain. Trimming took 6 bases from V and 9 from J, leaving 6 bases between them. This CDR3 contains 9 residues. The germline CDR1 and CDR2 sequences are MRHNA and SNTAGT. CDR3: CASRSGQYF. Written as DNA, the CDR3 is TGTGCCAGCAGGTCAGGGCAGTACTTC.

The chain couples TRBV4-1 to TRBJ2-7; D is unresolved. The CDR3 is 15 amino acids. In germline, CDR1 is MGHRA, CDR2 YSYEKL. Trimming stripped 1 base from V and 0 bases from J, with 10 bases between. In DNA form, the CDR3 reads TGCGCCAGCAGCCAAGGGTACGGTATCTCCTACGAGCAGTACTTC. It codes for CASSQGYGISYEQYF.

This clone was counted a few times. The chain combines TRBV4-1 with TRBJ2-7; D is ambiguous. V was clipped by 3 bases and J by 3 bases, with 15 bases between them. Germline CDR1 MGHRA, CDR2 YSYEKL. CDR3 length: 15 residues. CDR3 amino acids: CASSQVRTELYEQYF. CDR3 bases: TGCGCCAGCAGCCAGGTTAGGACGGAACTCTACGAGCAGTACTTC.

The sample holds one count of this clone. The CDR3 DNA is TGCGCCAGCAGCCAATCACTAGGAACCTACGAGCAGTACTTC. Translating it yields CASSQSLGTYEQYF. V and J are TRBV4-1 and TRBJ2-7, with D possibly matching TRBD2 (5 bases). The V gene lost 2 bases and the J gene lost 2 bases, with 10 bases spanning the gap. This CDR3 contains 14 residues. Looked up from germline, CDR1 is MGHRA and CDR2 is YSYEKL.

The V gene is TRBV11-2, the J gene TRBJ1-6, with D unclear. V dropped 4 bases and J dropped 3 bases, with 10 bases sitting between them. The germline gives CDR1 SGHAT, CDR2 FQNNGV. The CDR3 sequence is 15 residues long. The CDR3 is CASSSRAVYNSPLHF. In DNA, the CDR3 is TGTGCCAGCAGCTCAAGGGCGGTCTATAATTCACCCCTCCACTTT.

This clone has more than one count but fewer than ten. This chain joins TRBV7-9 and TRBJ2-1; 12 bases map to TRBD2. Germline-derived CDR1 and CDR2 are SEHNR and FQNEAQ (reference sequence). CDR3 length: 15 residues. The trim removed 5 bases at V and 14 bases at J, leaving 13 bases unmatched. This chain's CDR3 is CASSPLTSGGLYEFF. The CDR3 bases are TGTGCCAGCAGCCCGCTGACTAGCGGGGGACTTTACGAGTTCTTC.

The chain joins TRBV28 to TRBJ2-5; D might be TRBD1 (6 bases). CDR3 length: 15 amino acids. Trimming took 1 base from V and 5 from J, leaving 14 bases between them. CDR1 is MDHEN and CDR2 is SYDVKM in the germline V gene. The CDR3 DNA sequence: TGTGCCAGCAGTTTATTGCAGGGGTCGGGCGAGACCCAGTACTTC. Protein sequence: CASSLLQGSGETQYF.

The rearrangement joins TRBV6-5 to TRBJ1-1; D possibly corresponds to TRBD1 (5 bases). V was cut by 0 bases and J by 5 bases, with 13 bases left in between. This CDR3 is built from 15 residues. Looked up from germline, CDR1 is MNHEY and CDR2 is SVGAGI. The CDR3 region is CASSYSGGKQTEAFF. Here the CDR3 DNA reads TGTGCCAGCAGTTACTCCGGGGGTAAACAAACTGAAGCTTTCTTT.

This clone was detected only once. This rearrangement joins TRBV19 to TRBJ1-1, with D maybe TRBD1 (6 bases). V was cut by 5 bases and J by 10 bases, with 20 bases left in between. This CDR3 has 14 amino acids. CDR1 LNHDA and CDR2 SQIVND come from the germline V gene (reference sequence). CDR3 region: CASSLDRFKTSAFF. Here the CDR3 DNA reads TGTGCCAGTAGTCTCGACAGGTTCAAAACATCAGCTTTCTTT.

The genes are TRBV19 and TRBJ1-5; 7 bases are shared with TRBD1. CDR1 and CDR2 from the germline V gene are LNHDA and SQIVND (reference sequence). V was pared by 10 bases and J by 4 bases, with 13 bases of the junction left unmatched. This CDR3 spans 15 amino acids. The CDR3 DNA reads TGTGCCACAACGGGCAGAGGGGGCCTTAATCAGCCCCAGCATTTT. Its translation is CATTGRGGLNQPQHF.

The chain couples TRBV7-9 to TRBJ2-1; unclear D gene. V shed 5 bases and J shed 12 bases, with 14 bases lying between them. Germline loops: CDR1 SEHNR, CDR2 FQNEAQ (reference sequence). The CDR3 runs 12 residues. For the CDR3, the DNA is TGTGCCAGCAGCGCCACAGCGCTTCCGCAGTTCTTC. It encodes CASSATALPQFF.

The CDR3 sequence: CASSQAWDGTYEQYF. CDR3 coding DNA: TGCGCCAGCAGCCAAGCGTGGGACGGAACCTACGAGCAGTACTTC. This rearrangement joins TRBV4-1 to TRBJ2-7; D possibly matches TRBD1 or TRBD2 (5 bases each). CDR3 size: 15 residues. Germline CDR1 reads MGHRA; CDR2 reads YSYEKL. V gave up 1 base and J gave up 2 bases, with 12 bases separating them.